This is a list of T cell receptor beta chains from one sample in a study of post-analysis software for immune sequencing data. TCRdb re-analysed the PCR reads in MiXCR, keeping a single row per CDR3 protein. This table has about 560,000 distinct CDR3 sequences, roughly 47% appearing once. The sequencing input was blood. The receptors shown here come from a girl aged 10 to 17 with multiple sclerosis. Each CDR3 is given with its conserved first and last residue. The D gene is left open where the match is weak. A row's size may be missing; if present it is once, few, many or a size class.

J: TRBJ1-2
size: .
V: TRBV9
D: TRBD1
DNA: TGTGTCGGCAGCCCTGGACAGGGGCAAGGAGGCTACACCTTC
CDR3: CVGSPGQGQGGYTF

J: TRBJ2-5
size: few
V: TRBV11-3
D: TRBD2
DNA: TGTGCCAGCAGCTGGGTAGCGGGGGGTCATCAAGAGACCCAGTACTTC
CDR3: CASSWVAGGHQETQYF

J: TRBJ2-5
size: .
V: TRBV29-1
D: .
DNA: TGCAGCGTTTGGACTGGAACGGAGACCCAGTACTTC
CDR3: CSVWTGTETQYF

J: TRBJ1-4
size: .
V: TRBV5-1
D: .
DNA: TGCGCCAGCAGCGCGGGCGTTATGGTAAATGAAAAACTGTTTTTT
CDR3: CASSAGVMVNEKLFF

J: TRBJ1-6
size: .
V: TRBV28
D: TRBD1
DNA: TGTGCCAGCAGCGTACAGGGGGCCCCTTCACCCCTCCACTTT
CDR3: CASSVQGAPSPLHF

J: TRBJ2-7
size: many
V: TRBV20-1
D: TRBD1
DNA: TGCAGCGTCGGGACAGGGGGCGGCTACGAGCAGTACTTC
CDR3: CSVGTGGGYEQYF

J: TRBJ1-1
size: .
V: TRBV11-2
D: .
DNA: TGTGCCAGCAGCACCCGGGACGGCCTTATTAAGACTGAAGCTTTCTTT
CDR3: CASSTRDGLIKTEAFF

J: TRBJ1-2
size: once
V: TRBV29-1
D: TRBD1
DNA: TGCAGCGTTGAGGGGACAGGGCGTAACTATGGCTACACCTTC
CDR3: CSVEGTGRNYGYTF

J: TRBJ2-3
size: .
V: TRBV24-1
D: TRBD2
DNA: TGTGCCACCAGTGATTTGGAAGCGGGGTACACAGATACGCAGTATTTT
CDR3: CATSDLEAGYTDTQYF

J: TRBJ1-5
size: .
V: TRBV7-9
D: .
DNA: TGTGCCAGCAGCTCATCAGGGGAGGGCCAGCCCCAGCATTTT
CDR3: CASSSSGEGQPQHF

J: TRBJ2-5
size: .
V: TRBV25-1
D: .
DNA: TGTGCCAGCAGTGATACCATCCAAGAGACCCAGTACTTC
CDR3: CASSDTIQETQYF

J: TRBJ2-3
size: .
V: TRBV7-2
D: .
DNA: TGTGCCAGCAGCACAATTGGGACTGGCAGCACAGATACGCAGTATTTT
CDR3: CASSTIGTGSTDTQYF

J: TRBJ2-7
size: .
V: TRBV30
D: .
DNA: TGTGCCTGGCACCTCCCAGGCGGGTACGAGCAGTACTTC
CDR3: CAWHLPGGYEQYF

J: TRBJ1-2
size: .
V: TRBV5-1
D: TRBD1
DNA: TGCGCCAGCAGCGCGGGGGGACAGGGTATCGATGGCTACACCTTC
CDR3: CASSAGGQGIDGYTF

J: TRBJ1-2
size: .
V: TRBV4-1
D: .
DNA: TGCGCCAGCAGCCCCTCCATAACGGCCAACTATGGCTACACCTTC
CDR3: CASSPSITANYGYTF

J: TRBJ2-7
size: .
V: TRBV27
D: .
DNA: TGTGCCAGCAGACCGGGAGTAAGGGGCTACGAGCAGTACTTC
CDR3: CASRPGVRGYEQYF

J: TRBJ2-7
size: .
V: TRBV12-3/TRBV12-4
D: .
DNA: TGTGCCAGCAGACGTTCGGGGAGGAGCTACGAGCAGTACTTC
CDR3: CASRRSGRSYEQYF

J: TRBJ2-3
size: .
V: TRBV12-3/TRBV12-4
D: .
DNA: TGTGCCAGCATGTCTAGGGTAATAAGCACAGATACGCAGTATTTT
CDR3: CASMSRVISTDTQYF

J: TRBJ1-2
size: .
V: TRBV7-2
D: .
DNA: TGTGCCAGCAGGCGTGACATTAGCGGCTACACCTTC
CDR3: CASRRDISGYTF

J: TRBJ2-7
size: few
V: TRBV7-9
D: TRBD2
DNA: TGTGCCAGCAGCCAGGGACTACCGCCTGACGAGCAGTACTTC
CDR3: CASSQGLPPDEQYF

J: TRBJ1-3
size: .
V: TRBV12-3/TRBV12-4
D: .
DNA: TGTGCCAGCAGTTTAGAGTATTGGTCCAGCTCTGGAAACACCATATATTTT
CDR3: CASSLEYWSSSGNTIYF

J: TRBJ2-1
size: few
V: TRBV10-3
D: TRBD2
DNA: TGTGCCATCAGTGATATAGCGGGAGAAAAAAATGAGCAGTTCTTC
CDR3: CAISDIAGEKNEQFF

J: TRBJ1-4
size: few
V: TRBV24-1
D: .
DNA: TGTGCCACCAGTTTCACCGGGACAAATGAAAAACTGTTTTTT
CDR3: CATSFTGTNEKLFF

J: TRBJ2-1
size: .
V: TRBV20-1
D: .
DNA: TGCAGTTCTACGGGCGCATGGGGCAATGAGCAGTTCTTC
CDR3: CSSTGAWGNEQFF

J: TRBJ2-3
size: .
V: TRBV20-1
D: .
DNA: TGCAGTGCTAGCCTAGTCCCCACAGATACGCAGTATTTT
CDR3: CSASLVPTDTQYF

J: TRBJ2-3
size: once
V: TRBV4-1
D: .
DNA: TGCGCCAGCAGCCAAGACGATTTAGCAGATACGCAGTATTTT
CDR3: CASSQDDLADTQYF

J: TRBJ2-7
size: .
V: TRBV2
D: .
DNA: TGTGCCAGCAGTGAAAGCGGGACAGAATACGAGCAGTACTTC
CDR3: CASSESGTEYEQYF

J: TRBJ2-7
size: .
V: TRBV4-1
D: TRBD1
DNA: TGCGCCAGCAGCCAGACAGGGGCTACCTACGAGCAGTACTTC
CDR3: CASSQTGATYEQYF

J: TRBJ2-1
size: .
V: TRBV27
D: .
DNA: TGTGCCAGCAGTTTAAAGGCCAGGGCCCTCTGCGGTGAGCAGTTCTTC
CDR3: CASSLKARALCGEQFF

J: TRBJ1-4
size: .
V: TRBV7-2
D: .
DNA: TGTGCCAGCACCACTACAACTAATGAAAAACTGTTTTTT
CDR3: CASTTTTNEKLFF

J: TRBJ2-6
size: .
V: TRBV4-2
D: .
DNA: TGTGCCAGCAGCCAAGATGCGGTCGGGTACTCTGGGGCCAACGTCCTGACTTTC
CDR3: CASSQDAVGYSGANVLTF

J: TRBJ1-1
size: .
V: TRBV20-1
D: .
DNA: TGCAGTGGTCGAGGGGGGGCGAGCACTGAAGCTTTCTTT
CDR3: CSGRGGASTEAFF

J: TRBJ2-7
size: .
V: TRBV9
D: TRBD2
DNA: TGTGCCAGCAGCGTAGGGCGGGGGGGGCGTTACGAGCAGTACTTC
CDR3: CASSVGRGGRYEQYF

J: TRBJ2-7
size: .
V: TRBV12-3/TRBV12-4
D: TRBD2
DNA: TGTGCCAGCAGTCAGACTAGCGGGCCGTACGAGCAGTACTTC
CDR3: CASSQTSGPYEQYF

J: TRBJ2-1
size: .
V: TRBV2
D: .
DNA: TGTGCCAGGACCAAGCGGCGGAAGGGAGAGGGGTCCTACAATGAGCAGTTCTTC
CDR3: CARTKRRKGEGSYNEQFF

J: TRBJ2-1
size: few
V: TRBV25-1
D: .
DNA: TGTGCCAGCAGTAGACAAGGGACGGGACGAGCCCGTGAGCAGTTCTTC
CDR3: CASSRQGTGRAREQFF

J: TRBJ2-1
size: .
V: TRBV29-1
D: .
DNA: TGCAGCGTTGTCGGGCTCTACAATGAGCAGTTCTTC
CDR3: CSVVGLYNEQFF

J: TRBJ2-3
size: many
V: TRBV10-3
D: .
DNA: TGTGCCATCAGGGATACAGGGCCTACAGATACGCAGTATTTT
CDR3: CAIRDTGPTDTQYF

J: TRBJ2-3
size: .
V: TRBV5-1
D: TRBD2
DNA: TGCGCCAGCAGCCCCGGGACTAGCGGGAGCATAGATACGCAGTATTTT
CDR3: CASSPGTSGSIDTQYF

J: TRBJ2-5
size: .
V: TRBV12-3/TRBV12-4
D: .
DNA: TGTGCCAGCAGTTTCTGGGGGCAAGAGACCCAGTACTTC
CDR3: CASSFWGQETQYF